The 3 T cell receptor beta chains listed next were all sequenced from one sample in a study of T-cell reconstitution after alpha-beta-depleted transplantation in children. Using unique molecular identifiers, the investigators prepared the TCRbeta library. TCRdb re-derived calls from the PCR reads in MiXCR, one entry per CDR3 protein. The sample holds approximately 800,000 distinct CDR3 sequences, 16% seen once. Sequences were derived from PBMCs, mostly from graft donor cells, sampled 360 days after TCRalphabeta/CD19-depleted stem cell transplant. The receptor set was obtained from a male patient younger than 18 who had a stem cell transplant for acute lymphoblastic leukemia, so the T cells may come from the graft donor.

This clonotype was detected only a few times. This chain uses TRBV12-3 or TRBV12-4 with TRBJ2-1; 8 nucleotides match TRBD2. The CDR3 extends over 14 amino acids. V lost 6 bases and J lost 10; bases outside the gene matches: 11. The CDR3 reads CASSLTGGPPEQFF. The DNA for the CDR3 is TGTGCCAGCAGCTTAACGGGAGGGCCCCCCGAGCAGTTCTTC.

This clonotype turned up a few times. The CDR3 is CSARDNGKGYEQYF. In DNA form, the CDR3 reads TGCAGTGCTAGAGATAACGGGAAAGGGTACGAGCAGTACTTC. The chain couples TRBV20-1 to TRBJ2-7, with D possibly matching TRBD2 (5 bases). V was clipped by 0 bases and J by 4 bases, with 13 bases between them. The length of the CDR3 is 14 residues. CDR1 and CDR2 from the germline V gene are DFQATT and SNEGSKA (reference sequence).

The chain combines TRBV9 with TRBJ1-1, with a weak D call TRBD1 (6 bases). In germline, CDR1 is SGDLS, CDR2 YYNGEE. V lost 0 bases and J lost 4, with 10 bases in between. The CDR3 spans 14 residues. CDR3 sequence: CASSVVGGGTEAFF. Here the CDR3 DNA reads TGTGCCAGCAGCGTAGTTGGGGGCGGCACTGAAGCTTTCTTT.